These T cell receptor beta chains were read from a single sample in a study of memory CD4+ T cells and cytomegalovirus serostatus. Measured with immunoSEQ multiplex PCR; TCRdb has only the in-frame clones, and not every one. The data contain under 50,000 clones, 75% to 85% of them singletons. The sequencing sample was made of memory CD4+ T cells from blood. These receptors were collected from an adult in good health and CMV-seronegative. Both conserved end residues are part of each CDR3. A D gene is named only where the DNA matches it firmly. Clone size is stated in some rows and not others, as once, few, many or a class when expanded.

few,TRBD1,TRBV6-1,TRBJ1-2,TGTGCCAGCAGCCTAACAGGGGACTATGGCTACACCTTC,CASSLTGDYGYTF
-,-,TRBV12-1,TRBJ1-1,TGTGCCAGCAGCTTTGGCCCTTCTGAAGCTTTCTTT,CASSFGPSEAFF
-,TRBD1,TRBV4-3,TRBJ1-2,TGCGCCAGCAGCCAAGACAGGGGGAACTATGGCTACACCTTC,CASSQDRGNYGYTF
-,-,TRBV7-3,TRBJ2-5,TGTGCCAGCAGCTTAAACGGGGGGCCACGGGAGACCCAGTACTTC,CASSLNGGPRETQYF
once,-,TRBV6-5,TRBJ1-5,TGTGCCAGCAGTGTGGCAGGGCCGAATCAGCCCCAGCATTTT,CASSVAGPNQPQHF
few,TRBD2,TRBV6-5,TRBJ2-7,TGTGCCAGCAGTTTTGGGGGACTAGCGGGCGCGGCGCAGTACTTC,CASSFGGLAGAAQYF
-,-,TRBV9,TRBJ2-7,TGTGCCAGCAGCGTAGAGTTGGTGGGGGAGCAGTACTTC,CASSVELVGEQYF
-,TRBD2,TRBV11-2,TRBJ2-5,TGTGCCAGCAGCTTGGGACTAGCATTTGCAGAGACCCAGTACTTC,CASSLGLAFAETQYF
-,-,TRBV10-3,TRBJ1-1,TGTGCCATCAGATCTGGTCCGAGCACTGAAGCTTTCTTT,CAIRSGPSTEAFF
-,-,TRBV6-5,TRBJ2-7,TGTGCCAGCTGGGGGTGGAGAAGCTACGAGCAGTACTTC,CASWGWRSYEQYF
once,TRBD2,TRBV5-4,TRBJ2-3,TGTGCCAGCAGCTTTTTCGGGGGGGCCTACACAGATACGCAGTATTTT,CASSFFGGAYTDTQYF
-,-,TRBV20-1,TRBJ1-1,TGCAGTGCAAAAATCAGAGCTGAAGCTTTCTTT,CSAKIRAEAFF
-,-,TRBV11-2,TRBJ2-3,TGTGCCAGCAGCTTAGGGGGGGCCATCACAGATACGCAGTATTTT,CASSLGGAITDTQYF
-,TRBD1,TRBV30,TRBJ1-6,TGTGCCTGGGTGTCACCCGGGACAGGGGATTCACCCCTCCACTTT,CAWVSPGTGDSPLHF
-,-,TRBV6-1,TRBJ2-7,TGTGCCAGCAGTGAGTTTTCCGACTACGAGCAGTACTTC,CASSEFSDYEQYF
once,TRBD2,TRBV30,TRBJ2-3,TGTGCCTGGAGCGGACTAGCGGGGGGTAGTACGCAGTATTTT,CAWSGLAGGSTQYF
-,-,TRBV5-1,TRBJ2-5,TGCGCCAGCAGCCGCCAAGCCCAAGAGGCCCAGTACTTC,CASSRQAQEAQYF
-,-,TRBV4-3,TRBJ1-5,TGCGCCAGCAGCCAAGCAACGACAGGCCATCAGCCCCAGCATTTT,CASSQATTGHQPQHF
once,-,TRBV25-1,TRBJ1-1,TGTGCCAGCAGTCCTGACCTGGGGATGAACACTGAAGCTTTCTTT,CASSPDLGMNTEAFF
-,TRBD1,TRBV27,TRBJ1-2,TGTGCCAGCAGTTTATTGGGGACAGAGAACTATGGCTACACCTTC,CASSLLGTENYGYTF
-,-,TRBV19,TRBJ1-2,TGTGCCAGTAGTCCCCTACTGGGTGGCTACACCTTC,CASSPLLGGYTF
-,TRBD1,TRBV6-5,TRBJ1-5,TGTGCCAGCGGGGGCAGGGGGCGCGATCAGCCCCAGCATTTT,CASGGRGRDQPQHF
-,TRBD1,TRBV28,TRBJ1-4,TGTGCCAGCAGTTTATATTTGAGGGACAGGGGGCCTTCTAATGAAAAACTGTTTTTT,CASSLYLRDRGPSNEKLFF
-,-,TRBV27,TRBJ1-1,TGTGCCAGCAGTTGGACAGTCAGCACTGAAGCTTTCTTT,CASSWTVSTEAFF
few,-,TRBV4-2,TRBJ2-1,TGTGCCAGCAGCCGGGAGGCAGGGACCTACAATGAGCAGTTCTTC,CASSREAGTYNEQFF
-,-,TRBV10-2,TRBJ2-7,TGCGCCAGCAGTGTAACAGACGATACCTACGAGCAGTACTTC,CASSVTDDTYEQYF
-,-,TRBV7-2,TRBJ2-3,TGTGCCAGCAGCTTACGACCTTACACAGATACGCAGTATTTT,CASSLRPYTDTQYF
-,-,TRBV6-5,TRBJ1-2,TGTGCCAGCAGTTACGGGCGTGGGGGGGCCTTCGCTGGCTACACCTTC,CASSYGRGGAFAGYTF
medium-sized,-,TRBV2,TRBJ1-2,TGTGCCAGCAGTGAAGTGTCCGGCGGCTATGGCTACACCTTC,CASSEVSGGYGYTF
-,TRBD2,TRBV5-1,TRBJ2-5,TGCGCCAGCAGCTCGGGGGGGGTCGAGACCCAGTACTTC,CASSSGGVETQYF
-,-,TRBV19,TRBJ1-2,TGTGCCAGTAGTATTATTCGGGCAGGGGTAGCGCGTTTTGGTGGCTACACCTTC,CASSIIRAGVARFGGYTF
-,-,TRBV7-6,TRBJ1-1,TGTGCCAGCAGCGCCCGCAGGGTGGGGAACACTGAAGCTTTCTTT,CASSARRVGNTEAFF
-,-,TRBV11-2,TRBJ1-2,TGTGCCAGCAGCTTAGGAGGGAGCTACACCTTC,CASSLGGSYTF
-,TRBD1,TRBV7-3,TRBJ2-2,TGTGCCAGCAGCTGGACAGGGGCCACCGGGGAGCTGTTTTTT,CASSWTGATGELFF
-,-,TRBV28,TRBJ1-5,TGTGCCAGCACCTCGTTAGAGGAATGGAGCAATCAGCCCCAGCATTTT,CASTSLEEWSNQPQHF
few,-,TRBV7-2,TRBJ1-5,TGTGCCAGCAGCCCTGGGGGTAGCAGCAATCAGCCCCAGCATTTT,CASSPGGSSNQPQHF
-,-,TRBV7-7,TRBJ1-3,TGTGCCAGCAGCTCGGGCTCTGGAAACACCATATATTTT,CASSSGSGNTIYF
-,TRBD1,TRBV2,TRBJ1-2,TGTGCCAGCCTCGGACCCCCGGGACAGAAGAAATATGGCTACACCTTC,CASLGPPGQKKYGYTF
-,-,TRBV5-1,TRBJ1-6,TGCGCCAGCAGCACGGGAAGTTTAGGTAATTCACCCCTCCACTTT,CASSTGSLGNSPLHF
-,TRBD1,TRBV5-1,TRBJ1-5,TGCGCCAGCAGCCAGTCAGGGGGTGGCAATCAGCCCCAGCATTTT,CASSQSGGGNQPQHF
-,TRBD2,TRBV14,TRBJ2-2,TGTGCCAGCAGCCAGAGCGGGGGGGCACGCCCACCCGGGGAGCTGTTTTTT,CASSQSGGARPPGELFF
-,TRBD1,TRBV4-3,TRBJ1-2,TGCGCCAGCAGCCAAGAGGAGGGGGCGAGGGGCTACACCTTC,CASSQEEGARGYTF
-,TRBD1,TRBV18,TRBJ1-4,TGTGCCAGCTCTCGTTCCGGGACAGGGGACGAAAAACTGTTTTTT,CASSRSGTGDEKLFF
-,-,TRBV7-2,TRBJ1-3,TGTGCCAGCAGCTTCCCGCCGAGCTCTGGAAACACCATATATTTT,CASSFPPSSGNTIYF
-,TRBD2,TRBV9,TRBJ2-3,TGTGCCAGCAGCGTCGCTCCGGGGGGGCGGACAGATACGCAGTATTTT,CASSVAPGGRTDTQYF
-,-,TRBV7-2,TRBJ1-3,TGTGCCAGCAGCCCGGACCGGTATGGAAACACCATATATTTT,CASSPDRYGNTIYF
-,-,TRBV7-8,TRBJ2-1,TGTGCCAGCAGCGCACCGAGGACAGCACACAATGAGCAGTTCTTC,CASSAPRTAHNEQFF
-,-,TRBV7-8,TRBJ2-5,TGTGCCAGCAGTCAAAACAGGGGAGGACAAGAGACCCAGTACTTC,CASSQNRGGQETQYF